These 12 T cell receptor beta chains came from one sample sequenced in a study (TCRdb year 2016). Library preparation was by RT-PCR. Instrument on record: Illumina MiSeq. The public sequencing data were trimmed at Q25 with fastp and processed into clonotypes with MiXCR by TCRdb, which kept only in-frame beta chains. Rows matching on CDR3 protein sequence are summarized as one entry with the most common DNA and genes. The sample table records more than 550,000 distinct CDR3 sequences; 13% to 15% of these occur just once. The ten largest clones capture roughly 3.9% of the sample. Sequenced material: memory CD4+ T cells from blood. These receptors were collected from a female donor in good health, serving as a healthy control.

This clonotype has a count of ten or more. The chain has TRBV5-1 and TRBJ1-1; possible D gene TRBD1, 5 bases. The V end lost 7 bases, the J end lost 0 bases, and 10 bases lay between the germline ends. The V gene's germline CDR1 is SGHRS and CDR2 YFSETQ. The CDR3 spans 13 residues. Here the CDR3 reads CASGDGLNTEAFF. CDR3 in DNA: TGCGCCAGCGGGGACGGACTGAACACTGAAGCTTTCTTT.

This clonotype was observed a handful of times. V gene TRBV5-1 combines with J gene TRBJ1-1; D possibly corresponds to TRBD1 (6 bases). V lost 2 bases and J 3 bases, leaving 11 bases between the germline ends. Germline CDR1 and CDR2: SGHRS and YFSETQ. This CDR3 spans 14 amino acids. CDR3 nucleotides: TGCGCCAGCAGCTTACAGGGAGTGTACACTGAAGCTTTCTTT. Protein sequence: CASSLQGVYTEAFF. Looking up the rest from reference TRBV5-1 and TRBJ1-1 gives the full variable domain: KAGVTQTPRYLIKTRGQQVTLSCSPISGHRSVSWYQQTPGQGLQFLFEYFSETQRNKGNFPGRFSGRQFSNSRSEMNVSTLELGDSALYLCASSLQGVYTEAFFGQGTRLTVV.

This clonotype was counted a few times. CDR3 residues: CASSLALGQGNGEQYF. The CDR3 DNA reads TGTGCCAGCAGCTTAGCCTTGGGGCAGGGGAACGGCGAGCAGTACTTC. This chain uses TRBV7-2 with TRBJ2-7; possible D gene TRBD1, 6 bases. CDR3 length equals 16 residues. V was clipped by 0 bases and J by 6 bases, with 18 bases between them. The germline CDR1 and CDR2 sequences are SGHTA and FQGNSA.

This rearrangement joins TRBV20-1 to TRBJ1-1; unclear D gene. Per germline, CDR1 DFQATT and CDR2 SNEGSKA (reference sequence). Trimming took off 6 bases at V and 1 base at J, with 12 bases between the two ends. There are 13 residues in the CDR3. The CDR3 region is CSAQQWGNTEAFF. The CDR3 DNA sequence: TGCAGTGCACAACAGTGGGGGAACACTGAAGCTTTCTTT.

J is TRBJ2-3 and V is TRBV5-4; D is tentatively TRBD1 or TRBD2 (6 bases each). V was pared by 7 bases and J by 2 bases, with 26 bases between. This CDR3 contains 18 residues. Germline V CDR1 and CDR2: SGHNT, YYREEE (reference sequence). This chain's CDR3 is CASDYSLDSSGATDTQYF. CDR3 sequence (DNA): TGTGCCAGCGACTACAGCTTGGATAGCTCGGGGGCCACAGATACGCAGTATTTT.

This clonotype was recorded at least ten times. The V and J genes are TRBV7-2 and TRBJ2-2; D may be TRBD1 (5 bases). V dropped 5 bases and J dropped 6 bases, with 13 bases sitting between them. Germline values: CDR1 SGHTA, CDR2 FQGNSA. This CDR3 region has 14 residues. CDR3 nucleotides: TGTGCCAGCAGCGCTACCCCAGGGCCCGGGGAGCTGTTTTTT. Protein sequence: CASSATPGPGELFF. Filled out from reference TRBV7-2 and TRBJ2-2, the complete variable domain reads GAGVSQSPSNKVTEKGKDVELRCDPISGHTALYWYRQSLGQGLEFLIYFQGNSAPDKSGLPSDRFSAERTGGSVSTLTIQRTQQEDSAVYLCASSATPGPGELFFGEGSRLTVL.

V and J are TRBV11-3 and TRBJ2-3; TRBD2 matches 7 bases. Unmatched junction bases numbered 5, after V lost 1 base and J lost 4 bases. CDR1 and CDR2 (germline): SGHNT, YENEEA. CDR3 length: 15 amino acids. The CDR3 nucleotides are TGTGCCAGCAGCTTAGGGGGCGGGAGCCCAGATACGCAGTATTTT. Translation gives CASSLGGGSPDTQYF.

This clonotype was seen a single time. The chain recombines TRBV5-1 with TRBJ1-1; D is ambiguous. There are 13 residues in the CDR3. Germline loops: CDR1 SGHRS, CDR2 YFSETQ. V lost 6 bases to trimming and J lost 1 base, with 10 bases between them. CDR3 loop: CASTSQPNTEAFF. DNA for the CDR3: TGCGCCAGCACTTCACAGCCGAACACTGAAGCTTTCTTT.

This clonotype has at least ten counts. The rearrangement joins TRBV20-1 to TRBJ2-7; TRBD2 matches at 10 bases. J lost 9 bases, V lost 5 bases, and 13 bases had no gene match. The germline gives CDR1 DFQATT, CDR2 SNEGSKA (reference sequence). This CDR3 contains 14 residues. DNA of the CDR3: TGCAGTGCTGGGCCCACTAGCGGGATTAGAGTGCAGTACTTC. Its protein product is CSAGPTSGIRVQYF.

There are many counts of this clonotype. The chain employs TRBV7-2 and TRBJ1-5; tentatively, D is TRBD1 (5 bases). Germline V CDR1 and CDR2: SGHTA, FQGNSA. Trimming left V 7 bases short and J 0 bases short, with 13 bases between. The CDR3 has 15 residues. This CDR3 is CASIKGFYSNQPQHF. Here the CDR3 DNA reads TGTGCCAGCATCAAGGGGTTTTATAGCAATCAGCCCCAGCATTTT.

This clonotype has ten or more counts. This sequence joins TRBV20-1 and TRBJ1-1, with D maybe TRBD1 (5 bases). The CDR3 is 11 residues long. Germline CDR1 DFQATT, CDR2 SNEGSKA (reference sequence). The ends were cut back, 2 bases at V and 7 bases at J, with 8 bases in the middle. The CDR3 loop is CSARHDSEAFF. DNA of the CDR3: TGCAGTGCTAGACATGACAGTGAAGCTTTCTTT.

This sequence joins TRBV5-1 and TRBJ2-5; maybe TRBD2 (5 bases). CDR1 and CDR2 from the germline V gene are SGHRS and YFSETQ. CDR3 length equals 14 residues. V lost 0 bases and J lost 5, with 11 bases in between. CDR3 region: CASSLDPGYETQYF. DNA of the CDR3: TGCGCCAGCAGCTTGGATCCGGGGTATGAGACCCAGTACTTC.